These 25 T cell receptor beta chains originate from one sample sequenced in a study of T-cell reconstitution after alpha-beta-depleted transplantation in children. Preparation of the TCRbeta library used unique molecular identifiers. TCRdb processed the PCR reads anew with MiXCR; each CDR3 protein has one entry. Here the sample spans fewer than 550,000 distinct CDR3 sequences, around 15% being singletons. Sequencing used PBMCs, mostly from graft donor cells, obtained 360 days after TCRalphabeta/CD19-depleted stem cell transplant. These receptor sequences come from a boy younger than two who had a stem cell transplant for Wiskott-Aldrich syndrome, so the T cells may come from the graft donor.

This clonotype occurred many times. The CDR3 here is CASSLPVVNIQYF. CDR3 nucleotides: TGTGCCAGCAGTTTACCGGTAGTGAACATTCAGTACTTC. This chain joins TRBV12-3 or TRBV12-4 and TRBJ2-4; D uncertain. The CDR3 is 13 amino acids. Trimming cost V 2 bases and J 7 bases, with 9 bases left between them.

The chain joins TRBV7-8 to TRBJ2-2, with TRBD2 identical over 7 bases. V was pared by 0 bases and J by 7 bases, with 5 bases of the junction left unmatched. Germline V gives CDR1 SGHVS, CDR2 FQNEAQ. This CDR3 is built from 15 residues. The CDR3 DNA reads TGTGCCAGCAGCTTAGCGGGGGGAGGGCACGGGGAGCTGTTTTTT. This gives the protein CASSLAGGGHGELFF.

This clonotype was picked up a small number of times. The chain carries TRBV12-3 or TRBV12-4 and TRBJ1-1; no clear D. Trimming took off 5 bases at V and 1 base at J, with 8 bases between the two ends. The CDR3 has 13 residues. The CDR3 DNA reads as TGTGCCAGCAGTCCGACGGCGAACACTGAAGCTTTCTTT. This sequence encodes CASSPTANTEAFF.

The chain is built from TRBV12-3 or TRBV12-4 and TRBJ1-5; D is unresolved. The CDR3 sequence is 9 residues long. V lost 8 bases to trimming and J lost 9 bases, with 5 bases between them. The CDR3, as DNA: TGTGCCAGCGGTCTGCCCCAGCATTTT. Encoded protein: CASGLPQHF.

The rearrangement links TRBV5-1 to TRBJ2-5; D gene unclear. The germline V gene has CDR1 SGHRS and CDR2 YFSETQ. The CDR3 is 14 amino acids. The ends were cut back, 2 bases at V and 3 bases at J, with 11 bases in the middle. The CDR3 sequence: CASSFSSLKETQYF. The CDR3 DNA reads TGCGCCAGCAGCTTTAGTTCACTAAAAGAGACCCAGTACTTC.

This chain uses TRBV7-6 with TRBJ2-5; possible D gene TRBD2, 5 bases. V shed 0 bases and J shed 2 bases, with 7 bases lying between them. This CDR3 has 14 residues. Germline CDR1 SGHVS, CDR2 FNYEAQ. CDR3 nucleotide sequence: TGTGCCAGCAGCTTAGCGAGGGAACAAGAGACCCAGTACTTC. Its translation is CASSLAREQETQYF.

This clonotype showed up just a few times. The gene calls are TRBV4-2 and TRBJ2-1, with D possibly being TRBD1 or TRBD2 (5 bases each). The germline V gene has CDR1 LGHNA and CDR2 YNFKEQ. This CDR3 has 15 residues. Trimming stripped 2 bases from V and 4 bases from J, with 12 bases between. The CDR3 DNA is TGTGCCAGCAGCCAACCGGGACGGACTTACAATGAGCAGTTCTTC. It codes for CASSQPGRTYNEQFF.

The J gene is TRBJ2-2, the V gene TRBV12-3 or TRBV12-4; D is possibly TRBD1 (5 bases). There are 14 residues in the CDR3. V lost 8 bases, J lost 6 bases, and 16 bases lay in between. CDR3 coding DNA: TGTGCCAGCTCACCCCAGGGATTACCCGGGGAGCTGTTTTTT. Translation gives CASSPQGLPGELFF.

This clonotype was seen a few times. The gene calls are TRBV12-3 or TRBV12-4 and TRBJ2-3; D is uncertain. This CDR3 spans 15 amino acids. Trimming removed 3 bases from V and 1 base from J, with 11 bases in between. CDR3 coding DNA: TGTGCCAGCAGTTTTCCCCTTAGGGGCACAGATACGCAGTATTTT. Its translation: CASSFPLRGTDTQYF.

This clonotype was found a few times. The chain carries TRBV6-2 or TRBV6-3 and TRBJ2-7, with 9 bases that match TRBD2. J was trimmed by 4 bases and V by 0 bases; bases with no gene match: 16. Germline loops: CDR1 MNHEY, CDR2 SVGEGT. The CDR3 length is 19 residues. In nucleotides, the CDR3 is TGTGCCAGCAGTTACTCGAAGGACATGATAGCGGGAGTGAGGTACGAGCAGTACTTC. Amino acid sequence: CASSYSKDMIAGVRYEQYF.

This clonotype was found a few times. V and J are TRBV12-3 or TRBV12-4 and TRBJ2-7; 7 positions agree with TRBD1. The J segment lost 5 bases and the V segment lost 5 bases, leaving 9 bases of the junction unmatched. This CDR3 is 14 amino acids long. The CDR3 protein is CASSQRKTGNEQYF. For the CDR3, the DNA is TGTGCCAGCAGTCAACGGAAGACAGGGAACGAGCAGTACTTC.

In its sample, this clonotype was seen a few times. The gene calls are TRBV20-1 and TRBJ2-2; D perhaps matches TRBD1 (6 bases). Trimming pared 5 bases from V and 1 base from J, leaving 11 bases between. This CDR3 has 14 amino acids. The germline CDR1 and CDR2 sequences are DFQATT and SNEGSKA (reference sequence). The CDR3 bases are TGCAGTGCTCCGGGACACCAGAACACCGGGGAGCTGTTTTTT. Translation: CSAPGHQNTGELFF.

The chain links TRBV12-3 or TRBV12-4 to TRBJ2-5; 8 bases fit TRBD1. The CDR3 totals 14 residues. V dropped 3 bases and J dropped 6; count of bases not matched to a gene: 6. CDR3 region: CASSFHRGIKTQYF. In DNA form, the CDR3 reads TGTGCCAGCAGTTTCCACAGGGGGATAAAGACCCAGTACTTC.

This clonotype was counted between two and nine times. This chain joins TRBV5-1 and TRBJ2-7, with D unresolved. The germline V and J ends were trimmed by 0 bases and 0 bases, with 13 bases remaining between them. The CDR3 runs 16 residues. The germline gives CDR1 SGHRS, CDR2 YFSETQ. The CDR3: CASSLGNRHNSYEQYF. CDR3 DNA sequence: TGCGCCAGCAGCTTGGGGAATCGACATAACTCCTACGAGCAGTACTTC.

The genes are TRBV29-1 and TRBJ2-1; D gene unclear. The CDR3 totals 14 residues. Trimming removed 4 bases from V and 0 bases from J, with 10 bases in between. CDR1 and CDR2 (germline): SQVTM, ANQGSEA. CDR3 amino acids: CSVGVWVSYNEQFF. In DNA form, the CDR3 reads TGCAGCGTTGGTGTATGGGTCTCCTACAATGAGCAGTTCTTC.

This clonotype was recorded a few times. The chain recombines TRBV5-1 with TRBJ2-1; 7 nucleotides agree with TRBD2. V was pared by 3 bases and J by 2 bases, with 5 bases of the junction left unmatched. The CDR3 is made up of 15 amino acids. Germline CDR1 reads SGHRS; CDR2 reads YFSETQ. CDR3 residues: CASSSGLSTYNEQFF. The CDR3 DNA reads as TGCGCCAGCAGCTCGGGACTATCAACCTACAATGAGCAGTTCTTC. Drawing the rest from reference TRBV5-1 and TRBJ2-1, the complete variable domain is KAGVTQTPRYLIKTRGQQVTLSCSPISGHRSVSWYQQTPGQGLQFLFEYFSETQRNKGNFPGRFSGRQFSNSRSEMNVSTLELGDSALYLCASSSGLSTYNEQFFGPGTRLTVL.

This clonotype was seen many times. The CDR3 DNA reads TGTGCCAGCATGCGGGACTCCTCGTGGGAGCAGTTCTTC. It yields the protein CASMRDSSWEQFF. This chain uses TRBV12-3 or TRBV12-4 with TRBJ2-1; a weak D match, TRBD2 (6 bases). This CDR3 region has 13 residues. V was clipped by 7 bases and J by 10 bases, with 17 bases between them.

This clonotype has a handful of counts. CDR3 nucleotides: TGTGCCAGCAGCCAAGACAGGGGAAGCTCTGGGGCCAACGTCCTGACTTTC. The encoded protein is CASSQDRGSSGANVLTF. This chain links TRBV4-2 with TRBJ2-6, with D possibly TRBD1 on 6 matching bases. CDR3 length equals 17 residues. Germline V gene sequence: CDR1 LGHNA, CDR2 YNFKEQ. V shed 0 bases and J shed 0 bases, with 9 bases lying between them.

Only a few counts were recorded for this clonotype. The chain carries TRBV24-1 and TRBJ2-1; TRBD2 matches at 10 bases. This CDR3 has 13 amino acids. The V gene's germline CDR1 is KGHDR and CDR2 SFDVKD. J was trimmed by 7 bases and V by 7 bases; bases with no gene match: 3. CDR3: CATRSGGANEQFF. The DNA of the CDR3 is TGTGCCACCAGAAGCGGGGGGGCGAATGAGCAGTTCTTC.

This clonotype was counted at least ten times. The J gene is TRBJ2-3, the V gene TRBV7-9; weak D call: TRBD2 (5 bases). This CDR3 comprises 13 residues. CDR1 and CDR2 (germline): SEHNR, FQNEAQ (reference sequence). Trimming took off 0 bases at V and 4 bases at J, with 5 bases between the two ends. The CDR3 nucleotides read TGTGCCAGCAGCTTAGCTAGCGCAGATACGCAGTATTTT. This gives the protein CASSLASADTQYF.

This clonotype was seen ten or more times. The chain carries TRBV3-1 and TRBJ2-7, with D perhaps TRBD1 or TRBD2 (6 bases each). Germline V CDR1 and CDR2: LGHDT, YNNKEL (reference sequence). The CDR3 consists of 19 residues. V shed 4 bases and J shed 0 bases, with 25 bases lying between them. The CDR3, as DNA: TGTGCCAGCAGCCGAAGCCCGGGACACATTATGGAGGGCTCCTACGAGCAGTACTTC. Protein sequence: CASSRSPGHIMEGSYEQYF.

Only a few counts were recorded for this clonotype. The V and J genes are TRBV12-3 or TRBV12-4 and TRBJ2-1, with 9 positions matching TRBD2. This CDR3 is built from 16 residues. V was clipped by 6 bases and J by 6 bases; unmatched bases: 12. CDR3 nucleotides: TGTGCCAGCAGCTTCCGGGGGCGGGAGGGGAGCAATGAGCAGTTCTTC. It specifies CASSFRGREGSNEQFF.

In its sample, this clonotype was seen a few times. V and J are TRBV3-1 and TRBJ2-7, with no clear D. The CDR3 runs to 16 residues. V dropped 0 bases and J dropped 2 bases, with 14 bases sitting between them. In germline, CDR1 is LGHDT, CDR2 YNNKEL (reference sequence). CDR3 in DNA: TGTGCCAGCAGCCAAGAGATCCCGGGTCTAACCTACGAGCAGTACTTC. It translates to CASSQEIPGLTYEQYF.

This clonotype has more than one count but fewer than ten. The chain's CDR3 is CARRLVSTDTQYF. As DNA, the CDR3 is TGTGCCAGAAGACTAGTTTCGACAGATACGCAGTATTTT. This chain joins TRBV2 and TRBJ2-3; TRBD2 might be the D (6 bases). The CDR3 loop spans 13 amino acids. V lost 9 bases and J 3 bases, leaving 13 bases between the germline ends. CDR1 and CDR2 (germline): SNHLY, FYNNEI.

The chain employs TRBV30 and TRBJ2-7, with TRBD1 as a possible D gene (5 bases). The CDR3 covers 12 residues. CDR1 is GTSNPN and CDR2 is SVGIG in the germline V gene (reference sequence). With 0 bases removed from V and 6 bases from J, the gap between germline ends came to 9 bases. For the CDR3, the DNA is TGTGCCTGGAGTGTAGGTACAGGCGAGCAGTACTTC. Translated, it gives CAWSVGTGEQYF.